The next 32 T cell receptor beta chains were all read from a single sample in a study of cytomegalovirus exposure and HLA in healthy donors. With 60 Vbeta and 13 Jbeta primers, the PCR was carried out. Produced via immunoSEQ multiplex PCR; TCRdb's table is partial and in-frame only. In the table there are fewer than 200,000 clones, about 80% of which are singletons. Sequencing was done on a sample of PBMCs. These receptors came from a man aged 35-49 years in good health and CMV-seronegative.

CDR3 sequence (DNA): TGTGCCACCAGCAGAGAGAAGGGGACTAGCGTTTACAATGAGCAGTTCTTC. It specifies CATSREKGTSVYNEQFF. This chain uses TRBV15 with TRBJ2-1; 10 bases are a match to TRBD2. The V gene end was trimmed by 0 bases and the J gene end by 4 bases; junction bases not matched to a gene: 6. The CDR3 loop spans 17 amino acids. Germline V lookup: CDR1 LNHNV, CDR2 YYDKDF (reference sequence).

J is TRBJ2-7 and V is TRBV5-6, with D perhaps matching TRBD2 (6 bases). CDR1 SGHDT and CDR2 YYEEEE come from the germline V gene. The V and J ends lost 1 base and 2 bases respectively, with 13 bases between them. CDR3 length equals 15 residues. The CDR3 loop is CASSLPGAGPYEQYF. CDR3 DNA sequence: TGTGCCAGCAGCTTGCCGGGAGCAGGGCCCTACGAGCAGTACTTC.

V is TRBV19 and J is TRBJ1-2; TRBD1 might be the D (5 bases). Per the germline V gene, CDR1 is LNHDA and CDR2 is SQIVND (reference sequence). This CDR3 is 15 amino acids long. Trimming left V 5 bases short and J 1 base short, with 14 bases between. CDR3 amino acids: CASSWQPGHNYGYTF. The DNA for the CDR3 is TGTGCCAGTAGTTGGCAGCCAGGACATAACTATGGCTACACCTTC. The whole variable domain, filled in from reference TRBV19 and TRBJ1-2, reads DGGITQSPKYLFRKEGQNVTLSCEQNLNHDAMYWYRQDPGQGLRLIYYSQIVNDFQKGDIAEGYSVSREKKESFPLTVTSAQKNPTAFYLCASSWQPGHNYGYTFGSGTRLTVV.

J is TRBJ2-3 and V is TRBV5-1; D perhaps matches TRBD2 (5 bases). Germline CDR1 SGHRS, CDR2 YFSETQ. The CDR3 has 17 residues. Trimming removed 5 bases from V and 0 bases from J, with 19 bases in between. The CDR3 DNA sequence: TGCGCCAGCAGTGGGGTCACTGGAGGCTCTAGCACAGATACGCAGTATTTT. Amino acids: CASSGVTGGSSTDTQYF.

This rearrangement joins TRBV11-2 to TRBJ1-3, with 7 nucleotides matching TRBD1. Trimming removed 5 bases from V and 2 bases from J; junction bases left unmatched: 9. The CDR3 is made up of 16 amino acids. Germline V gene lookup returns CDR1 SGHAT and CDR2 FQNNGV. The chain's CDR3 is CASSVLTGVAGNTIYF. In DNA form, the CDR3 reads TGTGCCAGCAGCGTATTAACAGGGGTTGCTGGAAACACCATATATTTT.

The chain couples TRBV28 to TRBJ2-3; D remains ambiguous. Trimming took 2 bases from V and 0 from J, leaving 15 bases between them. The V gene's germline CDR1 is MDHEN and CDR2 SYDVKM. The CDR3 loop spans 17 amino acids. This chain's CDR3 is CASSLDLKSPSTDTQYF. CDR3 sequence (DNA): TGTGCCAGCAGTTTAGATCTAAAGAGCCCTAGCACAGATACGCAGTATTTT.

This chain joins TRBV6-1 and TRBJ2-1, with 9 bases aligning to TRBD2. CDR1 and CDR2 (germline): MNHNS, SASEGT. The CDR3 totals 14 residues. Trimming removed 8 bases from V and 10 bases from J; junction bases left unmatched: 12. The CDR3 region is CASGAGGGLLEQFF. CDR3 coding DNA: TGTGCCAGCGGAGCGGGGGGTGGCCTCTTAGAGCAGTTCTTC.

The CDR3 DNA sequence: TGTGCCAGCAGGGAGGGACCCACCCAGTACTTC. Its protein product is CASREGPTQYF. This chain uses TRBV6-5 with TRBJ2-5, with D possibly TRBD2 on 6 matching bases. V lost 6 bases to trimming and J lost 8 bases, with 10 bases between them. Germline V gene data show CDR1 as MNHEY and CDR2 as SVGAGI. The CDR3 spans 11 residues.

This chain links TRBV30 with TRBJ2-7; TRBD1 agrees at 7 bases. Unmatched junction bases numbered 8, after V lost 5 bases and J lost 4 bases. CDR3 length equals 13 residues. The germline gives CDR1 GTSNPN, CDR2 SVGIG (reference sequence). The CDR3 here is CAWVRGRGYEQYF. The CDR3 bases are TGTGCCTGGGTGAGAGGCAGGGGGTACGAGCAGTACTTC.

The rearrangement links TRBV5-1 to TRBJ2-7, with a weak D call TRBD1 (5 bases). The CDR3 contains 13 residues. The germline V gene has CDR1 SGHRS and CDR2 YFSETQ. Trimming left V 1 base short and J 4 bases short, with 9 bases between. CDR3 in DNA: TGCGCCAGCAGCTTGAAGGGGTTGTACGAGCAGTACTTC. Its translation: CASSLKGLYEQYF.

The rearrangement joins TRBV2 to TRBJ1-2; D is perhaps TRBD1 (5 bases). This CDR3 has 16 residues. Trimming pared 2 bases from V and 7 bases from J, leaving 20 bases between. Looked up from germline, CDR1 is SNHLY and CDR2 is FYNNEI. DNA of the CDR3: TGTGCCAGCAGTGAAACGGGGGTTTTGGGCGCGCGTGGCTACACCTTC. Translation gives CASSETGVLGARGYTF.

This clone was observed once. The chain links TRBV28 to TRBJ1-1; D ambiguous. There are 14 residues in the CDR3. Looked up from germline, CDR1 is MDHEN and CDR2 is SYDVKM. Trimming took off 3 bases at V and 1 base at J, with 9 bases between the two ends. The CDR3 DNA follows: TGTGCCAGCAGTTTGCACGGGGAGAACACTGAAGCTTTCTTT. This encodes CASSLHGENTEAFF. The whole variable domain, filled in from reference TRBV28 and TRBJ1-1, reads DVKVTQSSRYLVKRTGEKVFLECVQDMDHENMFWYRQDPGLGLRLIYFSYDVKMKEKGDIPEGYSVSREKKERFSLILESASTNQTSMYLCASSLHGENTEAFFGQGTRLTVV.

Concerning this clone itself: The junction and the germline gene differ at one end; a read error may be behind it. The rearrangement links TRBV7-9 to TRBJ2-7; unclear D gene. The CDR3 contains 11 residues. Germline CDR1 and CDR2: SEHNR and FQNEAQ (reference sequence). The CDR3 is CSSSKEAEQYF. In nucleotides, the CDR3 is TGTTCCAGCAGCAAAGAGGCCGAGCAGTACTTC.

CDR3 sequence reads: CASGGGVSGYTF. The CDR3 DNA follows: TGTGCCAGCGGGGGAGGGGTCTCTGGCTACACCTTC. The V gene is TRBV27, the J gene TRBJ1-2; TRBD1 might be the D (5 bases). The CDR3 has 12 residues. Germline CDR1 is MNHEY and CDR2 is SMNVEV (reference sequence). The V end lost 8 bases, the J end lost 7 bases, and 14 bases lay between the germline ends.

This clone was counted a few times. V usage is TRBV19 and J usage is TRBJ2-1, with TRBD1 identical over 7 bases. CDR1 is LNHDA and CDR2 is SQIVND in the germline V gene (reference sequence). The length of the CDR3 is 13 residues. The V gene end was trimmed by 6 bases and the J gene end by 8 bases; junction bases not matched to a gene: 7. CDR3 DNA sequence: TGTGCCAGTAGGGTCAAGGGGGCGGATGAGCAGTTCTTC. It translates to CASRVKGADEQFF.

V is TRBV14 and J is TRBJ2-2; a weak D match, TRBD1 (5 bases). Trimming shortened V by 5 bases and J by 8 bases, and 12 bases separated the two germline ends. Germline-derived CDR1 and CDR2 are SGHDN and FVKESK. This CDR3 contains 13 residues. The CDR3 spells CASSSRGSGELFF. The CDR3, as DNA: TGTGCCAGCAGCAGTAGGGGATCTGGGGAGCTGTTTTTT.

The V call is TRBV5-6, the J call TRBJ1-4; 10 bases fit TRBD1. The CDR3 is 17 residues long. Looked up from germline, CDR1 is SGHDT and CDR2 is YYEEEE. With 1 base clipped from V and 8 bases from J, the junction kept 11 bases outside the gene matches. The DNA for the CDR3 is TGTGCCAGCAGCTTGAATTGGCAGACAGGGGGCCGGGAAAAACTGTTTTTT. Its translation: CASSLNWQTGGREKLFF.

This sequence joins TRBV5-1 and TRBJ2-1; 8 bases fit TRBD2. With V trimmed by 1 base and J by 5 bases, 11 bases remained unmatched. CDR3 length: 17 amino acids. Per the germline V gene, CDR1 is SGHRS and CDR2 is YFSETQ. The CDR3 sequence is CASSLMGLAGSNNEQFF. As DNA, the CDR3 is TGCGCCAGCAGCTTGATGGGCCTAGCGGGCTCGAACAATGAGCAGTTCTTC.

The chain links TRBV4-1 to TRBJ1-4, with TRBD1 matching 10 bases. There are 15 residues in the CDR3. J lost 7 bases, V lost 4 bases, and 6 bases had no gene match. Germline CDR1 is MGHRA and CDR2 is YSYEKL. The CDR3 coding sequence is TGCGCCAGCAGCCCTACCGGGACAGGGGTTGAAAAACTGTTTTTT. Translating it yields CASSPTGTGVEKLFF.

This clone was recorded a few times. DNA of the CDR3: TGTGCCAGCAGGGGAGGAGTCTACAATGAGCAGTTCTTC. Amino acids: CASRGGVYNEQFF. V usage is TRBV6-5 and J usage is TRBJ2-1; perhaps TRBD2 as D (6 bases). This CDR3 spans 13 amino acids. Trimming pared 6 bases from V and 3 bases from J, leaving 9 bases between. Germline CDR1 and CDR2: MNHEY and SVGAGI.

The chain couples TRBV7-8 to TRBJ2-3, with 11 positions matching TRBD2. V dropped 5 bases and J dropped 4; count of bases not matched to a gene: 17. CDR1 and CDR2 (germline): SGHVS, FQNEAQ. The CDR3 length is 19 residues. CDR3 protein: CASSKKTSLLAGVADTQYF. Written as DNA, the CDR3 is TGTGCCAGCAGCAAGAAAACTTCGTTACTAGCGGGAGTCGCAGATACGCAGTATTTT.

V and J are TRBV10-3 and TRBJ1-2; no clear D. Germline V CDR1 and CDR2: ENHRY, SYGVKD. The CDR3 extends over 13 amino acids. The V gene lost 3 bases and the J gene lost 4 bases, with 9 bases spanning the gap. CDR3 sequence reads: CAISDPQFYGYTF. CDR3 coding DNA: TGTGCCATCAGTGACCCCCAGTTCTATGGCTACACCTTC.

The chain links TRBV4-2 to TRBJ1-2, with D perhaps TRBD1 (6 bases). This CDR3 has 17 amino acids. V lost 2 bases, J lost 1 base, and 17 bases lay in between. Germline V CDR1 and CDR2: LGHNA, YNFKEQ. The CDR3 region is CASSQIFGAGDNYGYTF. In nucleotides, the CDR3 is TGTGCCAGCAGCCAAATTTTCGGGGCAGGGGATAACTATGGCTACACCTTC.

V gene TRBV9 combines with J gene TRBJ2-1; the match to TRBD2 covers 12 bases. J was trimmed by 8 bases and V by 4 bases; bases with no gene match: 4. Germline-derived CDR1 and CDR2 are SGDLS and YYNGEE. This CDR3 contains 14 residues. DNA of the CDR3: TGTGCCAGCAGCAGAGGACTAGCGGGACATGAGCAGTTCTTC. As protein: CASSRGLAGHEQFF.

The chain carries TRBV9 and TRBJ2-3, with 7 positions matching TRBD2. Unmatched junction bases numbered 5, after V lost 2 bases and J lost 2 bases. The CDR3 extends over 15 amino acids. The germline CDR1 and CDR2 sequences are SGDLS and YYNGEE. As DNA, the CDR3 is TGTGCCAGCAGCGTCCGGGAGGCCCACACAGATACGCAGTATTTT. Translated, it gives CASSVREAHTDTQYF.

The CDR3 DNA follows: TGTGCCACCAGCAGAGGACAGGGGGTCGGGGGCTACACCTTC. Translating gives CATSRGQGVGGYTF. This chain links TRBV15 with TRBJ1-2; TRBD1 matches 9 bases. V dropped 1 base and J dropped 8; count of bases not matched to a gene: 5. This CDR3 comprises 14 residues. Germline V gives CDR1 LNHNV, CDR2 YYDKDF (reference sequence).

This chain links TRBV5-1 with TRBJ1-1; D gene ambiguous. V was trimmed by 3 bases and J by 1 base, leaving 10 bases between them. CDR3 length: 14 residues. Germline values: CDR1 SGHRS, CDR2 YFSETQ. The CDR3 region has the DNA TGCGCCAGCAGCTCCCAGGCAGCGAACACTGAAGCTTTCTTT. This translates into CASSSQAANTEAFF.

This clone was found a few times. V usage is TRBV5-1 and J usage is TRBJ2-1; D unresolved. Germline lookup yields CDR1 SGHRS and CDR2 YFSETQ. There are 16 residues in the CDR3. V dropped 4 bases and J dropped 0 bases, with 14 bases sitting between them. The CDR3 region has the DNA TGCGCCAGCAGCAGCGCCCCAAGTAGCTCCTACAATGAGCAGTTCTTC. This encodes CASSSAPSSSYNEQFF. The full variable domain, with the rest looked up from reference TRBV5-1 and TRBJ2-1, is KAGVTQTPRYLIKTRGQQVTLSCSPISGHRSVSWYQQTPGQGLQFLFEYFSETQRNKGNFPGRFSGRQFSNSRSEMNVSTLELGDSALYLCASSSAPSSSYNEQFFGPGTRLTVL.

CDR3 bases: TGTGCCTGGAGCCTGGGACTCCGAGAGACCCAGTACTTC. It codes for CAWSLGLRETQYF. V usage is TRBV30 and J usage is TRBJ2-5; D perhaps matches TRBD2 (6 bases). Trimming shortened V by 3 bases and J by 4 bases, and 12 bases separated the two germline ends. Germline V lookup: CDR1 GTSNPN, CDR2 SVGIG (reference sequence). This CDR3 has 13 residues.

This chain joins TRBV30 and TRBJ2-5; D perhaps matches TRBD1 (6 bases). This CDR3 comprises 13 residues. In germline, CDR1 is GTSNPN, CDR2 SVGIG (reference sequence). V was cut by 2 bases and J by 1 base, with 8 bases left in between. CDR3 loop: CAWSIGGQETQYF. The CDR3 DNA reads as TGTGCCTGGAGTATAGGGGGCCAAGAGACCCAGTACTTC.

This clone appeared a single time. J is TRBJ1-1 and V is TRBV6-6, with D possibly matching TRBD1 (5 bases). The CDR3 has 16 residues. CDR1 MNHNY and CDR2 SVGAGI come from the germline V gene (reference sequence). Between the trimmed V and J ends, which lost 2 bases and 3 bases, there was a span of 16 bases. CDR3 amino acids: CASSYTAQGAHTEAFF. DNA of the CDR3: TGTGCCAGCAGTTACACCGCCCAAGGGGCCCACACTGAAGCTTTCTTT.

This clone turned up a few times. This chain uses TRBV11-1 with TRBJ2-3, with 8 nucleotides matching TRBD1. The CDR3 consists of 14 residues. V was clipped by 4 bases and J by 1 base; unmatched bases: 1. Germline V gives CDR1 SGHAT, CDR2 FQDESV (reference sequence). The CDR3 DNA reads as TGTGCCAGCAGCTCGGGACAGGGCACAGATACGCAGTATTTT. Translation gives CASSSGQGTDTQYF.